This entry lists 26 T cell receptor beta chains sequenced from one sample in a study of cytomegalovirus exposure and HLA in healthy donors. 60 Vbeta and 13 Jbeta primers were used in PCR. The method was immunoSEQ multiplex PCR; TCRdb's version includes in-frame clones alone and lacks a portion of them. The sample records about 86,000 clones, roughly 80% being singletons. Sequences were obtained from PBMCs. Receptor source: a middle-aged woman in good health and CMV-seropositive.

The chain couples TRBV6-5 to TRBJ1-2; TRBD1 agrees at 10 bases. The ends lost 7 bases at V and 7 bases at J; junction bases unmatched: 12. The CDR3 loop spans 15 amino acids. Germline V gives CDR1 MNHEY, CDR2 SVGAGI. Written as DNA, the CDR3 is TGTGCCAGCACTCACGGGGCGGGACAGGGGTTTGGCTACACCTTC. It encodes CASTHGAGQGFGYTF.

The rearrangement uses TRBV19 and TRBJ1-1, with D possibly being TRBD1 (6 bases). The CDR3 runs 13 residues. V lost 6 bases and J 2 bases, leaving 10 bases between the germline ends. The germline CDR1 and CDR2 sequences are LNHDA and SQIVND (reference sequence). The CDR3 sequence: CASSTQGNTEAFF. CDR3 coding DNA: TGTGCCAGTAGCACACAGGGTAACACTGAAGCTTTCTTT. The variable domain in full, with the rest retrieved from reference TRBV19 and TRBJ1-1, is DGGITQSPKYLFRKEGQNVTLSCEQNLNHDAMYWYRQDPGQGLRLIYYSQIVNDFQKGDIAEGYSVSREKKESFPLTVTSAQKNPTAFYLCASSTQGNTEAFFGQGTRLTVV.

The chain is built from TRBV14 and TRBJ2-7; tentative D call: TRBD1 (6 bases). Trimming pared 6 bases from V and 4 bases from J, leaving 13 bases between. Germline V lookup: CDR1 SGHDN, CDR2 FVKESK. The CDR3 has 13 residues. The CDR3 coding sequence is TGTGCCAGCAGTCGATTACAGGGTTACGAGCAGTACTTC. Translated: CASSRLQGYEQYF. The full variable domain, completed using reference TRBV14 and TRBJ2-7, is EAGVTQFPSHSVIEKGQTVTLRCDPISGHDNLYWYRRVMGKEIKFLLHFVKESKQDESGMPNNRFLAERTGGTYSTLKVQPAELEDSGVYFCASSRLQGYEQYFGPGTRLTVT.

CDR3 amino acids: CASSNTGTRGRETQYF. CDR3 sequence (DNA): TGTGCCAGCAGCAATACCGGGACTAGAGGGCGAGAGACCCAGTACTTC. The gene calls are TRBV7-3 and TRBJ2-5, with TRBD2 matching 8 bases. With V trimmed by 5 bases and J by 4 bases, 12 bases remained unmatched. The CDR3 runs 16 residues. The germline CDR1 and CDR2 sequences are SGHTA and FQGTGA.

J is TRBJ1-2 and V is TRBV6-5; D ambiguous. This CDR3 region has 15 residues. The germline V gene has CDR1 MNHEY and CDR2 SVGAGI. The germline V and J ends were trimmed by 7 bases and 5 bases, with 20 bases remaining between them. CDR3 DNA: TGTGCCAGCACCCACGACACATCCCACCCATATGGCTACACCTTC. This encodes CASTHDTSHPYGYTF.

This sequence joins TRBV5-1 and TRBJ1-1, with 7 bases identical to TRBD1. The V and J ends lost 7 bases and 4 bases, in that order; junction bases with no gene match: 10. There are 14 residues in the CDR3. CDR1 and CDR2 from the germline V gene are SGHRS and YFSETQ. CDR3 amino acids: CASEKDTGATEAFF. Written as DNA, the CDR3 is TGCGCCAGCGAGAAAGATACAGGGGCCACTGAAGCTTTCTTT.

The rearrangement links TRBV4-3 to TRBJ2-1, with unresolved D. Germline V gives CDR1 LGHNA, CDR2 YSLEER. The CDR3 is 16 residues long. The V end lost 1 base, the J end lost 3 bases, and 13 bases lay between the germline ends. CDR3 in amino acids: CASSQARSPNYNEQFF. DNA for the CDR3: TGCGCCAGCAGCCAAGCCCGCTCTCCTAACTACAATGAGCAGTTCTTC.

This chain joins TRBV15 and TRBJ1-1; D ambiguous. Germline CDR1 reads LNHNV; CDR2 reads YYDKDF (reference sequence). The CDR3 sequence is 12 residues long. With 1 base removed from V and 4 bases from J, the gap between germline ends came to 4 bases. The CDR3, as DNA: TGTGCCACCAGCAGAGGGAGCACTGAAGCTTTCTTT. Its translation: CATSRGSTEAFF.

The gene calls are TRBV7-8 and TRBJ2-1; possibly TRBD2 for D (5 bases). This CDR3 contains 15 residues. Germline loops: CDR1 SGHVS, CDR2 FQNEAQ. Between the trimmed V and J ends, which lost 4 bases and 3 bases, there was a span of 13 bases. The CDR3, as DNA: TGTGCCAGCAGCTCGGGCGGGCTATTCTACAATGAGCAGTTCTTC. This sequence encodes CASSSGGLFYNEQFF.

The chain employs TRBV5-4 and TRBJ2-3; no clear D. This CDR3 spans 13 amino acids. The germline V gene encodes CDR1 SGHNT and CDR2 YYREEE (reference sequence). Trimming removed 0 bases from V and 7 bases from J, with 9 bases in between. The DNA for the CDR3 is TGTGCCAGCAGCTTGGAATATACTAATACGCAGTATTTT. Its protein product is CASSLEYTNTQYF.

V is TRBV5-1 and J is TRBJ2-1; 8 nucleotides line up with TRBD2. V lost 5 bases and J lost 6; bases outside the gene matches: 10. Per germline, CDR1 SGHRS and CDR2 YFSETQ. The CDR3 totals 15 residues. The CDR3 bases are TGCGCCAGCAGGGAGAGTAGCGGGGTGGGCAATGAGCAGTTCTTC. Its protein product is CASRESSGVGNEQFF.

The chain has TRBV7-9 and TRBJ1-4, with D possibly being TRBD1 (5 bases). Trimming took 5 bases from V and 8 from J, leaving 18 bases between them. The germline gives CDR1 SEHNR, CDR2 FQNEAQ (reference sequence). CDR3 length: 15 amino acids. The CDR3 region has the DNA TGTGCCAGCAGCCAAGGGACTTCAGCTACCGAAAAACTGTTTTTT. Translation gives CASSQGTSATEKLFF.

This clone was seen more than once but under ten times. This rearrangement joins TRBV19 to TRBJ2-1; TRBD2 matches 7 bases. The CDR3 loop spans 14 amino acids. Trimming removed 5 bases from V and 3 bases from J; junction bases left unmatched: 4. Per germline, CDR1 LNHDA and CDR2 SQIVND (reference sequence). CDR3 sequence (DNA): TGTGCCAGTAGTTGGGGGGGTCTCTACAATGAGCAGTTCTTC. Amino acids: CASSWGGLYNEQFF.

The V gene is TRBV6-6, the J gene TRBJ2-7; TRBD2 aligns across 12 bases. Germline V gene data show CDR1 as MNHNY and CDR2 as SVGAGI (reference sequence). J lost 2 bases, V lost 9 bases, and 11 bases had no gene match. CDR3 length: 16 amino acids. In DNA, the CDR3 is TGTGCCAGTGGACTAGCGGGACCCCCAGGCACCTACGAGCAGTACTTC. The encoded protein is CASGLAGPPGTYEQYF.

The CDR3 sequence: CASSPRTGGPEAFF. In nucleotides, the CDR3 is TGTGCCAGCAGCCCTAGGACAGGGGGCCCTGAAGCTTTCTTT. The chain recombines TRBV7-3 with TRBJ1-1, with 11 positions matching TRBD1. CDR1 is SGHTA and CDR2 is FQGTGA in the germline V gene. V lost 5 bases, J lost 6 bases, and 5 bases stayed unmatched. This CDR3 is 14 amino acids long.

J is TRBJ1-2 and V is TRBV10-3, with 10 bases that match TRBD1. The CDR3 runs to 15 residues. Trimming removed 2 bases from V and 7 bases from J; junction bases left unmatched: 7. Germline CDR1 ENHRY, CDR2 SYGVKD. The DNA for the CDR3 is TGTGCCATCAGTGAGAGCGGGACAGGGGCGGCTGGCTACACCTTC. This codes for CAISESGTGAAGYTF.

This sequence joins TRBV27 and TRBJ1-5; 12 nucleotides line up with TRBD1. The CDR3 has 20 amino acids. After removal of 0 bases from V and 1 base from J, the junction contained 10 bases not matched to a gene. CDR1 is MNHEY and CDR2 is SMNVEV in the germline V gene (reference sequence). CDR3 residues: CASSLSTPGQGAGSNQPQHF. Written as DNA, the CDR3 is TGTGCCAGCAGTTTATCCACTCCGGGACAGGGGGCAGGAAGCAATCAGCCCCAGCATTTT.

This clone was observed a handful of times. The chain recombines TRBV6-5 with TRBJ1-2; TRBD1 might be the D (5 bases). This CDR3 has 12 amino acids. The germline gives CDR1 MNHEY, CDR2 SVGAGI. V lost 4 bases to trimming and J lost 8 bases, with 11 bases between them. Here the CDR3 DNA reads TGTGCCAGCAGTTTCTCAGGACAAGGCTACACCTTC. This encodes CASSFSGQGYTF.

This chain links TRBV11-2 with TRBJ2-1, with TRBD2 matching over 7 bases. Germline V CDR1 and CDR2: SGHAT, FQNNGV. V lost 6 bases to trimming and J lost 10 bases; unmatched junction nucleotides: 6. CDR3 length: 12 residues. CDR3: CASRISSGEQFF. In DNA, the CDR3 is TGTGCCAGCAGAATCTCTAGCGGCGAGCAGTTCTTC.

The V gene is TRBV7-9, the J gene TRBJ1-6, with D uncertain. CDR1 is SEHNR and CDR2 is FQNEAQ in the germline V gene (reference sequence). The CDR3 covers 15 residues. V gave up 4 bases and J gave up 13 bases, with 20 bases separating them. DNA of the CDR3: TGTGCCAGCAGCTCGCTCTGGGAGCCTACTGGGCCCCTCCACTTT. Its translation is CASSSLWEPTGPLHF.

CDR3 residues: CASSLYGTGTHQPQHF. In DNA form, the CDR3 reads TGTGCCAGCAGTTTATACGGGACAGGGACCCATCAGCCCCAGCATTTT. V usage is TRBV27 and J usage is TRBJ1-5; 9 nucleotides agree with TRBD1. The germline CDR1 and CDR2 sequences are MNHEY and SMNVEV (reference sequence). The CDR3 length is 16 residues. After removal of 1 base from V and 5 bases from J, the junction contained 6 bases not matched to a gene.

The chain links TRBV2 to TRBJ2-5; the D is unclear. The V end was cut by 4 bases, the J end by 2 bases, with 14 bases between. Germline CDR1 is SNHLY and CDR2 is FYNNEI. The CDR3 sequence is 15 residues long. CDR3 amino acids: CASSVPWQRQETQYF. The CDR3 DNA reads as TGTGCCAGCAGTGTACCCTGGCAGAGGCAAGAGACCCAGTACTTC.

This chain links TRBV5-1 with TRBJ2-2; TRBD1 might be the D (6 bases). This CDR3 is built from 14 residues. Trimming took off 3 bases at V and 5 bases at J, with 11 bases between the two ends. Germline CDR1 reads SGHRS; CDR2 reads YFSETQ. Written as DNA, the CDR3 is TGCGCCAGCAGCTGGGACACCTTAACCGGGGAGCTGTTTTTT. As protein: CASSWDTLTGELFF.

The rearrangement uses TRBV27 and TRBJ1-5, with 7 bases matching TRBD1. CDR3 size: 18 residues. V gave up 3 bases and J gave up 0 bases; unmatched junction bases: 11. Per the germline V gene, CDR1 is MNHEY and CDR2 is SMNVEV (reference sequence). CDR3 amino acids: CASSFGDPGQYSNQPQHF. In DNA form, the CDR3 reads TGTGCCAGCAGTTTTGGTGATCCGGGACAGTATAGCAATCAGCCCCAGCATTTT.

The gene calls are TRBV30 and TRBJ1-1, with 8 bases matching TRBD1. CDR3 length equals 14 residues. Germline-derived CDR1 and CDR2 are GTSNPN and SVGIG (reference sequence). Trimming at V came to 0 bases and at J to 2 bases, leaving 2 bases not matched to a gene. In DNA, the CDR3 is TGTGCCTGGAGTGTACAGGGGGACAACACTGAAGCTTTCTTT. Protein product: CAWSVQGDNTEAFF.

Only a few counts were recorded for this clone. The chain employs TRBV30 and TRBJ1-5, with TRBD1 matching 8 bases. This CDR3 comprises 14 residues. Looked up from germline, CDR1 is GTSNPN and CDR2 is SVGIG (reference sequence). Trimming cost V 0 bases and J 5 bases; bases outside gene matches: 3. CDR3 residues: CAWSVPGGDQPQHF. CDR3 bases: TGTGCCTGGAGTGTACCAGGGGGCGATCAGCCCCAGCATTTT.